A single sample gave rise to the 15 T cell receptor beta chains below, sequenced in a study of CD8 T cells in ankylosing spondylitis. Each CDR3 protein gets one entry after TCRdb re-called the 5' RACE reads with MiXCR. The data hold tens of thousands of distinct CDR3 sequences, with about 27% observed a single time. Sequencing used blood, either unsorted or a sorted T cell fraction (not recorded which). These receptors were collected from a male donor with ankylosing spondylitis or in good health (not recorded which).

The chain joins TRBV5-1 to TRBJ2-5, with a weak D call TRBD1 (6 bases). Germline-derived CDR1 and CDR2 are SGHRS and YFSETQ. The CDR3 loop spans 14 amino acids. V was pared by 4 bases and J by 5 bases, with 15 bases between. As DNA, the CDR3 is TGCGCCAGCAGCCTGATACAGGGTACCGAGACCCAGTACTTC. Its translation: CASSLIQGTETQYF.

The CDR3 spells CSAIARAFRVGYTF. The DNA for the CDR3 is TGCAGTGCTATCGCCAGGGCCTTTCGAGTTGGCTACACCTTC. The V gene is TRBV20-1, the J gene TRBJ1-2, with a possible D match to TRBD1 (5 bases). Germline-derived CDR1 and CDR2 are DFQATT and SNEGSKA (reference sequence). The CDR3 totals 14 residues. Trimming pared 4 bases from V and 7 bases from J, leaving 19 bases between.

This clonotype has more than one count but fewer than ten. J is TRBJ2-7 and V is TRBV11-1; possibly TRBD2 for D (6 bases). Germline V gene data show CDR1 as SGHAT and CDR2 as FQDESV (reference sequence). Trimming removed 5 bases from V and 2 bases from J, with 13 bases in between. The CDR3 is 14 residues long. The CDR3 is CASSPTAGPYEQYF. For the CDR3, the DNA is TGTGCCAGCAGCCCCACGGCGGGACCCTACGAGCAGTACTTC.

J is TRBJ1-4 and V is TRBV5-1, with D unresolved. Deletions cut 1 base from V and 7 bases from J, with 5 bases between. From germline, CDR1 is SGHRS and CDR2 YFSETQ. The CDR3 spans 12 residues. CDR3 in amino acids: CASSLNGEKLFF. The CDR3 DNA reads as TGCGCCAGCAGCTTGAACGGTGAAAAACTGTTTTTT.

This sequence joins TRBV20-1 and TRBJ2-3; 12 bases line up with TRBD2. The V gene's germline CDR1 is DFQATT and CDR2 SNEGSKA (reference sequence). CDR3 length: 14 amino acids. V was clipped by 8 bases and J by 5 bases; unmatched bases: 8. The CDR3 region is CSPLRTSGEDTQYF. The CDR3 DNA reads TGCAGTCCGCTCCGGACTAGCGGGGAAGATACGCAGTATTTT.

V usage is TRBV20-1 and J usage is TRBJ1-5; D uncertain. Trimming took 3 bases from V and 1 from J, leaving 4 bases between them. CDR1 and CDR2 from the germline V gene are DFQATT and SNEGSKA (reference sequence). CDR3 size: 12 residues. This CDR3 is CSARLSNQPQHF. The CDR3 nucleotides read TGCAGTGCTAGGTTGAGCAATCAGCCCCAGCATTTT.

The table lists this clonotype with a few counts. The J gene is TRBJ2-5, the V gene TRBV27, with D perhaps being TRBD1 or TRBD2 (6 bases each). In germline, CDR1 is MNHEY, CDR2 SMNVEV (reference sequence). CDR3 size: 14 residues. Trimming cost V 8 bases and J 5 bases, with 18 bases left between them. CDR3 in amino acids: CASGFQGTGETQYF. CDR3 coding DNA: TGTGCCAGCGGCTTTCAGGGGACTGGGGAGACCCAGTACTTC.

This clonotype came up many times. V gene TRBV20-1 combines with J gene TRBJ1-5; 8 bases are shared with TRBD1. The CDR3 length is 14 residues. The ends lost 5 bases at V and 6 bases at J; junction bases unmatched: 9. Germline-derived CDR1 and CDR2 are DFQATT and SNEGSKA (reference sequence). CDR3 region: CSAGLQGDVQPQHF. CDR3 bases: TGCAGTGCTGGATTACAGGGGGACGTTCAGCCCCAGCATTTT.

This clonotype was counted only a few times. This rearrangement joins TRBV3-1 to TRBJ2-1; 8 bases line up with TRBD2. V lost 2 bases and J lost 6; bases outside the gene matches: 3. The CDR3 length is 14 residues. CDR1 and CDR2 (germline): LGHDT, YNNKEL (reference sequence). The CDR3 DNA reads as TGTGCCAGCAGCCAAAGGACTAGCAGCAATGAGCAGTTCTTC. This gives the protein CASSQRTSSNEQFF.

In its sample, this clonotype was seen a few times. This chain joins TRBV28 and TRBJ2-7, with a weak D call TRBD1 (6 bases). Germline loops: CDR1 MDHEN, CDR2 SYDVKM. This CDR3 region has 13 residues. V gave up 7 bases and J gave up 2 bases, with 12 bases separating them. The CDR3 DNA sequence: TGTGCCAGCACGGACAGCTCAACCTACGAGCAGTACGTC. It is translated as CASTDSSTYEQYV.

V and J are TRBV5-8 and TRBJ2-5; possibly TRBD2 for D (6 bases). Per germline, CDR1 SGHTS and CDR2 YDEGEE. This CDR3 comprises 14 residues. Trimming removed 7 bases at V and 3 bases at J, with 16 bases between. CDR3 sequence reads: CASLRGLPEETQYF. The CDR3 DNA reads as TGTGCCAGCCTTAGGGGACTCCCGGAAGAGACCCAGTACTTC.

The chain has TRBV6-1 and TRBJ2-6; D is undetermined. The V gene's germline CDR1 is MNHNS and CDR2 SASEGT. V was shortened by 9 bases and J by 0 bases, with 6 bases between the two germline ends. CDR3 length equals 13 residues. This chain's CDR3 is CASTASGANVLTF. CDR3 DNA sequence: TGTGCCAGTACAGCCTCTGGGGCCAACGTCCTGACTTTC.

J is TRBJ2-3 and V is TRBV5-1; possibly TRBD2 for D (5 bases). Germline lookup yields CDR1 SGHRS and CDR2 YFSETQ. V was shortened by 0 bases and J by 0 bases, with 11 bases between the two germline ends. The CDR3 is 16 residues long. The CDR3 coding sequence is TGCGCCAGCAGCTTGGACGGGGATGGGAGCACAGATACGCAGTATTTT. Its translation: CASSLDGDGSTDTQYF.

This clonotype was seen a few times. This chain connects TRBV6-5 to TRBJ1-1; weak D call: TRBD1 (5 bases). Trimming stripped 0 bases from V and 4 bases from J, with 12 bases between. The CDR3 has 15 amino acids. Germline V lookup: CDR1 MNHEY, CDR2 SVGAGI. Written as DNA, the CDR3 is TGTGCCAGCAGTTACTCGAGGGGATCGAGCACTGAAGCTTTCTTT. This encodes CASSYSRGSSTEAFF.

The chain recombines TRBV20-1 with TRBJ2-2; 7 bases match TRBD1. Trimming removed 5 bases from V and 0 bases from J; junction bases left unmatched: 3. Per the germline V gene, CDR1 is DFQATT and CDR2 is SNEGSKA (reference sequence). The CDR3 is made up of 14 amino acids. CDR3 sequence reads: CSAAQGANTGELFF. The CDR3 DNA reads as TGCAGTGCTGCCCAGGGGGCGAACACCGGGGAGCTGTTTTTT.